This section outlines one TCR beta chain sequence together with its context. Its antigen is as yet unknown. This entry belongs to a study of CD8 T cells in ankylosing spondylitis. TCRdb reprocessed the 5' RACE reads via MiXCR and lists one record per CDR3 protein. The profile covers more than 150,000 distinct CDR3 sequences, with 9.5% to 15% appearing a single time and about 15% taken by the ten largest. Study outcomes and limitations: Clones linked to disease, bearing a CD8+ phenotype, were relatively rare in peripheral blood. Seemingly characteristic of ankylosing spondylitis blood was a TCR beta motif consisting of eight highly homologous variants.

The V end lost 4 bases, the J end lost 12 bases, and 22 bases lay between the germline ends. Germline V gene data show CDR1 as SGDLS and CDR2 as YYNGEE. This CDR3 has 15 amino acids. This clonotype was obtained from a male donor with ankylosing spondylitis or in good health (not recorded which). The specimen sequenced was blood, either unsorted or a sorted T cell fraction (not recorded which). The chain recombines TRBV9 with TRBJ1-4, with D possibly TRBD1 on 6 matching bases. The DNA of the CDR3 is TGTGCCAGCAGCCGGCGGTGGGCAGGGGAGGGGGAACTGTTTTTT. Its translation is CASSRRWAGEGELFF.